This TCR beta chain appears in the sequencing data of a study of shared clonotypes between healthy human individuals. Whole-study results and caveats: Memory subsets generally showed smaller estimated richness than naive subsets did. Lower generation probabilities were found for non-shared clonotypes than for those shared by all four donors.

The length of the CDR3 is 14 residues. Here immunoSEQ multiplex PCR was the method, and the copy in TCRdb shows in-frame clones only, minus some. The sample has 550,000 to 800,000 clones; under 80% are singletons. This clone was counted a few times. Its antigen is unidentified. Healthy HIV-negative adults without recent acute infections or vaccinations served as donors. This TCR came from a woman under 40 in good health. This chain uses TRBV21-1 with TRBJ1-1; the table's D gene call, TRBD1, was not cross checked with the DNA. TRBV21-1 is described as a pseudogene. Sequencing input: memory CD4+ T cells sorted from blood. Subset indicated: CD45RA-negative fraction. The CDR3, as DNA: TGTGCCAGCAGCAAGTGCAGGGAGAACACTGAAGCTTTCTTT. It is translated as CASSKCRENTEAFF.